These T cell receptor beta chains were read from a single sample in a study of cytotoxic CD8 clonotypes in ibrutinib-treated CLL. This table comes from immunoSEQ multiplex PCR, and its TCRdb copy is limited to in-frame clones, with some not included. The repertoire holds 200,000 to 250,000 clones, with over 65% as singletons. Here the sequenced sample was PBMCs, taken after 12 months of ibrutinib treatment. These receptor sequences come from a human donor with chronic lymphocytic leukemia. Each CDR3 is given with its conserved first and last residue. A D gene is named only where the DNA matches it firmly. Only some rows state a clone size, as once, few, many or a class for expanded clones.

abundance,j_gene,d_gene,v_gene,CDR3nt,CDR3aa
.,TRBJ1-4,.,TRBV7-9,TGTGCCAGCACCTACCGTGGAGGGGCTCCTGCAACTAATGAAAAACTGTTTTTT,CASTYRGGAPATNEKLFF
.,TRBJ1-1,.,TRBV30,TGTGCCTGGAGTGTATCTCAGCGGACCGAAGCTTTCTTT,CAWSVSQRTEAFF
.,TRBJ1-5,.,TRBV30,TGTGCCTGGAGTGTCTCTTCGGGGCCCCAGCATTTT,CAWSVSSGPQHF
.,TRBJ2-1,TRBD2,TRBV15,TGTGCCACCAGCAGAGGAGGGCGGGAGCGCCATGAGCAGTTCTTC,CATSRGGRERHEQFF
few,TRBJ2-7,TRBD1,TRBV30,TGTGCCTGGATCCCCTCCGGGACAGGGGGCCTCGGCGAGCAGTACTTC,CAWIPSGTGGLGEQYF
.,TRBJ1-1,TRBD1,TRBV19,TGTGCCAGTAGTCCCCATTGGGACAGGGATGATACTGAAGCTTTCTTT,CASSPHWDRDDTEAFF
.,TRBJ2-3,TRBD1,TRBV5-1,TGCGCCAGCAGCTCGTCACAGGGGGGTAGCACAGATACGCAGTATTTT,CASSSSQGGSTDTQYF
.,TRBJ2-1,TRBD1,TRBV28,TGTGCCAGCAGTTTAGCCCGAGGGTGGGACAGGGTCAATGAGCAGTTCTTC,CASSLARGWDRVNEQFF
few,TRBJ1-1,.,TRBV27,TGTGCCAGCAGCCGTGGGGGTGCGGCCGGCACTGAAGCTTTCTTT,CASSRGGAAGTEAFF
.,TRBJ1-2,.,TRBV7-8,TGTGCCAGCAGGCCGCCAGGCGAAGTACGCTATGGCTACACCTTC,CASRPPGEVRYGYTF
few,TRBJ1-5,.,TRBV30,TGTGCCTGGAGTGTACCCGGGGGGCGCGAGCAGCCCCAGCATTTT,CAWSVPGGREQPQHF
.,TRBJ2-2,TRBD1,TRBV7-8,TGTGCCAGCTCGGGACAGTTCGCGAACACCGGGGAGCTGTTTTTT,CASSGQFANTGELFF
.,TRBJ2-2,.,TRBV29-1,TGCAGCGTCCCAAGGGCGGGAAACACCGGGGAGCTGTTTTTT,CSVPRAGNTGELFF
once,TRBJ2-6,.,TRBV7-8,TGTGCCAGCAGCTTAGATGAGGGCTCTGGGGCCAACGTCCTGACTTTC,CASSLDEGSGANVLTF
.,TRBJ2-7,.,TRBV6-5,TGTGCCAGCAGTTACGCCAGGGGGGCCTACGAGCAGTACTTC,CASSYARGAYEQYF
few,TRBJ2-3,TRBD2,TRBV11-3,TGTGCCAGCAGCGCCCGGGGGGGGAGTAGCACAGATACGCAGTATTTT,CASSARGGSSTDTQYF
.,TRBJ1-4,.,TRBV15,TGTGCCACCAGCAGAATGAGGGGAACTAATGAAAAACTGTTTTTT,CATSRMRGTNEKLFF
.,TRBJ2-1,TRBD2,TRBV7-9,TGTGCCAGCAGCTCCCGGGGGAGGGCTAGCTCCTACAATGAGCAGTTCTTC,CASSSRGRASSYNEQFF
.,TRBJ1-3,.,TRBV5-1,TGCGCCAGCAGCTTGGCCGTAGGAAACCCCTCTGGAAACACCATATATTTT,CASSLAVGNPSGNTIYF
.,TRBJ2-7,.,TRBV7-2,TGTGCCAGCAGCTTAGGGACGGCCTACGAGCAGTACTTC,CASSLGTAYEQYF
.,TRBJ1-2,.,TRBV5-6,TGTGCCAGCAGCTTGTTCCCGGGGGGGAGTGGCTACACCTTC,CASSLFPGGSGYTF
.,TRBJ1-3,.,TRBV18,TGTGCCAGCTCACCGAGAAGGCCCCCCGGAAACACCATATATTTT,CASSPRRPPGNTIYF
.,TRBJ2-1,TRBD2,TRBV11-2,TGTGCCAGCTGTAGGACTAGCGGCTCCTACAATGAGCAGTTCTTC,CASCRTSGSYNEQFF
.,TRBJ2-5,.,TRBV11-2,TGTGCCAGCAGCCCCGGGCCAATGGGGACCCAGTACTTC,CASSPGPMGTQYF
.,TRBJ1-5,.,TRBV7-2,TGTGCCAGCAGCAACCGGGTCTCGAATCAGCCCCAGCATTTT,CASSNRVSNQPQHF
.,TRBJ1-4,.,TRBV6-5,TGTGCCAGCAGTTATCGGGTCCGGACCACTAATGAAAAACTGTTTTTT,CASSYRVRTTNEKLFF
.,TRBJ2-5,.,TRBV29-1,TGCAGCGTTCTAGAGACCCAAGAGACCCAGTACTTC,CSVLETQETQYF
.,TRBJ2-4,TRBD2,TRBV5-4,TGTGCCAGCAGCTTGGGGACTAGCGGGAGAAACATTCAGTACTTC,CASSLGTSGRNIQYF
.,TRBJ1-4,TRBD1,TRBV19,TGTGCCAGTAATCCCCAGGGGGCTGGTGAAAAACTGTTTTTT,CASNPQGAGEKLFF
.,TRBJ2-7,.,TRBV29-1,TGCAGCGTCGTGAAGCGGCAGGGAGAGCGCGAGCAGTACTTC,CSVVKRQGEREQYF
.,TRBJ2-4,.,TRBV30,TGTGCCTGGAGTGGGGGGGGCCTGAGCAAAAACATTCAGTACTTC,CAWSGGGLSKNIQYF
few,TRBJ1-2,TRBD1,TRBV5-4,TGTGCCAGCAGCACGACAGGGTCGGACTATGGCTACACCTTC,CASSTTGSDYGYTF
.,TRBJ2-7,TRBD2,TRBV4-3,TGCGCCAGCAGCCAGGAATGGACTAGCGGGGATACCTACGAGCAGTACTTC,CASSQEWTSGDTYEQYF
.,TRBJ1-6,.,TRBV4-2,TGTGCCAGCAGCTTTTTGCCCTACAGGGCAAATTCACCCCTCCACTTT,CASSFLPYRANSPLHF
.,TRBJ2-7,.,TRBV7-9,TGTGCCAGCAGCTCCCTCTTTTTCGAGCAGTACTTC,CASSSLFFEQYF
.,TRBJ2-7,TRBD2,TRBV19,TGTGCCAGTAGTAGGCTAGCGGGAGGAAGCACCTACGAGCAGTACTTC,CASSRLAGGSTYEQYF
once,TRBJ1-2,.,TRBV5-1,TGCGCCAGCACCTTGGGGCGAGACTATGGCTACACCTTC,CASTLGRDYGYTF
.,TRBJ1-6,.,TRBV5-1,TGCGCCAGCAGCTTCGTAACAGCATATGGTTCACCCCTCCACTTT,CASSFVTAYGSPLHF
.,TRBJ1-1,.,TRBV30,TGTGCCTCCAGCGGGGCGGGTAGGAAGGGGAACACTGAAGCTTTCTTT,CASSGAGRKGNTEAFF
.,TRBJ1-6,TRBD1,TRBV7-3,TGTGCCAGCAGCACAACAGGGGGGAATTCACCCCTCCACTTT,CASSTTGGNSPLHF
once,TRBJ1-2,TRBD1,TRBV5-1,TGCGCCAGCAGAGGGGGGCAGGGGGCCGACTATGGCTACACCTTC,CASRGGQGADYGYTF
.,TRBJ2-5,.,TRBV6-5,TGTGCCAGCAGTTACTCGGGACAATACCAAGAGACCCAGTACTTC,CASSYSGQYQETQYF
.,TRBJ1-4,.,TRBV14,TGTGCCAGCAGCCGGGGATTAAATGAAAAACTGTTTTTT,CASSRGLNEKLFF
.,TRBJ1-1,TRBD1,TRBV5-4,TGTGCCAGCAGCCAGAAGACAGGGGCCCCTGAAGCTTTCTTT,CASSQKTGAPEAFF
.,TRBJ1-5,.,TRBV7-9,TGTGCCAGCAGCTTAGGGGGGGGCCGTCAGCCCCAGCATTTT,CASSLGGGRQPQHF